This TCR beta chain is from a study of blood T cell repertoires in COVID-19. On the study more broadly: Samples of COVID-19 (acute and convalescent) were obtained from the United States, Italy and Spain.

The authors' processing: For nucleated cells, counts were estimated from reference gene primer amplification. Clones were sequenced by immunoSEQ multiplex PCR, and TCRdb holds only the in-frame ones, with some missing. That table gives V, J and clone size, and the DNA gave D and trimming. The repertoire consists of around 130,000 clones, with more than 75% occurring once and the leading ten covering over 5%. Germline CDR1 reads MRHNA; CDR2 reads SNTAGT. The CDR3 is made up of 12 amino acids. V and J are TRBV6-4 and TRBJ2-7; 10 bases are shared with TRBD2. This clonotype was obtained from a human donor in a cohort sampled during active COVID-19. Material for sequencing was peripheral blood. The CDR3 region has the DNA TGTGCTTACCTTAGCGGGAGGCACGAGCAGTACTTC. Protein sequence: CAYLSGRHEQYF.